These 16 T cell receptor beta chains share one sample of origin, sequenced in a study of identical twins. Using its own MiXCR run on the 5' RACE reads, TCRdb lists one record per CDR3 protein. The sample shows 520,000 or so distinct CDR3 sequences, approximately 22% of them seen only once. This sample was also put to use in a study of T cells expressing NK-cell markers.

Sequenced material: CD4+ T cells sorted from blood. The receptors originated from a young woman in good health.

The V gene is TRBV5-6, the J gene TRBJ2-3, with 8 bases matching TRBD1. Germline V gene data show CDR1 as SGHDT and CDR2 as YYEEEE. J was trimmed by 6 bases and V by 4 bases; bases with no gene match: 10. This CDR3 comprises 15 residues. CDR3 nucleotides: TGTGCCAGCAGCAAGACAGGGGCGCTGTCGGATACGCAGTATTTT. Translating it yields CASSKTGALSDTQYF.

The chain carries TRBV6-1 and TRBJ2-7, with D perhaps matching TRBD1 (6 bases). CDR3 size: 14 residues. CDR1 and CDR2 (germline): MNHNS, SASEGT. V dropped 6 bases and J dropped 3 bases, with 15 bases sitting between them. The CDR3 nucleotides are TGTGCCAGCAGCCAACAGGGACCCGTCTACGAGCAGTACTTC. Protein product: CASSQQGPVYEQYF.

The CDR3 is CASSLAGQGANSPLHF. CDR3 bases: TGCGCCAGCAGCTTGGCTGGACAGGGGGCTAATTCACCCCTCCACTTT. V and J are TRBV5-1 and TRBJ1-6, with 11 bases lining up with TRBD1. CDR1 and CDR2 from the germline V gene are SGHRS and YFSETQ. This CDR3 contains 16 residues. Unmatched junction bases numbered 2, after V lost 0 bases and J lost 6 bases.

This clonotype occurred many times. The chain uses TRBV6-1 and TRBJ2-3; 8 nucleotides match TRBD2. J lost 2 bases, V lost 6 bases, and 4 bases had no gene match. CDR1 is MNHNS, CDR2 SASEGT, per germline. CDR3 length equals 14 residues. This CDR3 reads CASSLSGTTDTQYF. As DNA, the CDR3 is TGTGCCAGCAGCCTTAGCGGGACCACAGATACGCAGTATTTT.

The CDR3 nucleotides are TGTGCTAGTGCCCAAGGGACCATCGAGGGAGACGAGCAGTACTTC. Protein product: CASAQGTIEGDEQYF. The chain uses TRBV12-5 and TRBJ2-7; possibly TRBD1 or TRBD2 for D (5 bases each). V lost 7 bases, J lost 5 bases, and 21 bases lay in between. Per germline, CDR1 LGHNT and CDR2 FRNRAP. The CDR3 loop spans 15 amino acids. Full variable domain (outside the CDR3, taken from reference TRBV12-5 and TRBJ2-7): DARVTQTPRHKVTEMGQEVTMRCQPILGHNTVFWYRQTMMQGLELLAYFRNRAPLDDSGMPKDRFSAEMPDATLATLKIQPSEPRDSAVYFCASAQGTIEGDEQYFGPGTRLTVT.

The chain recombines TRBV27 with TRBJ2-3; possibly TRBD2 for D (6 bases). The germline gives CDR1 MNHEY, CDR2 SMNVEV (reference sequence). The CDR3 consists of 16 residues. V lost 6 bases, J lost 2 bases, and 18 bases lay in between. The CDR3 spells CASSPRRGAHTDTQYF. In DNA, the CDR3 is TGTGCCAGCAGCCCCCGCCGCGGGGCCCACACAGATACGCAGTATTTT.

This sequence joins TRBV7-2 and TRBJ1-1; TRBD1 is a possible D gene (6 bases). V shed 6 bases and J shed 2 bases, with 13 bases lying between them. The CDR3 spans 14 residues. The germline V gene encodes CDR1 SGHTA and CDR2 FQGNSA. The CDR3 DNA is TGTGCCAGCAGAAACAGGGAGGCTAACACTGAAGCTTTCTTT. Its protein product is CASRNREANTEAFF.

The chain is built from TRBV11-2 and TRBJ2-7; D gene ambiguous. Trimming shortened V by 3 bases and J by 6 bases, and 12 bases separated the two germline ends. Germline values: CDR1 SGHAT, CDR2 FQNNGV. The CDR3 consists of 13 residues. The CDR3 DNA follows: TGTGCCAGCAGCTTCAGCGAGGTGGCCGAGCAGTACTTC. Translation: CASSFSEVAEQYF.

This clonotype is a singleton in its sample. This rearrangement joins TRBV2 to TRBJ2-5, with no clear D. Germline V gives CDR1 SNHLY, CDR2 FYNNEI. The CDR3 loop spans 13 amino acids. V gave up 3 bases and J gave up 3 bases, with 8 bases separating them. CDR3 in DNA: TGTGCCAGCAGTGAGGAGATGGAAGAGACCCAGTACTTC. Translation gives CASSEEMEETQYF.

This clonotype was detected only a few times. The CDR3 bases are TGTGCCAGCAGCTCAGGACGGGACGGACGATACCAAGAGACCCAGTACTTC. It codes for CASSSGRDGRYQETQYF. The chain employs TRBV7-3 and TRBJ2-5, with D perhaps given as TRBD1 or TRBD2 (5 bases each). Trimming stripped 4 bases from V and 0 bases from J, with 18 bases between. The CDR3 totals 17 residues. The germline gives CDR1 SGHTA, CDR2 FQGTGA.

Only a few counts were recorded for this clonotype. The chain links TRBV12-3 or TRBV12-4 to TRBJ2-2; tentative D call: TRBD1 (6 bases). The CDR3 contains 15 residues. The V end was cut by 2 bases, the J end by 5 bases, with 12 bases between. CDR3 sequence (DNA): TGTGCCAGCAGTTTAAGTACAGGGCGAACCGGGGAGCTGTTTTTT. It yields the protein CASSLSTGRTGELFF.

This clonotype turned up a few times. The chain is built from TRBV3-1 and TRBJ2-1, with TRBD2 as a possible D gene (6 bases). Germline CDR1 LGHDT, CDR2 YNNKEL (reference sequence). The V and J ends lost 1 base and 3 bases respectively, with 10 bases between them. CDR3 size: 15 residues. The CDR3 reads CASSQGSGDYNEQFF. CDR3 DNA: TGTGCCAGCAGCCAAGGTAGCGGTGACTACAATGAGCAGTTCTTC.

In this sample, this clonotype turned up a few times. The rearrangement joins TRBV7-2 to TRBJ2-3; 9 nucleotides match TRBD2. Germline values: CDR1 SGHTA, CDR2 FQGNSA. The CDR3 length is 16 residues. J gave up 4 bases and V 1 base, and 6 bases lay outside the gene matches. The CDR3 DNA follows: TGTGCCAGCAGCTTAGTTGCGGGAGGGGGGTCAGATACGCAGTATTTT. Its protein is CASSLVAGGGSDTQYF.

This chain connects TRBV20-1 to TRBJ2-1; TRBD2 aligns across 11 bases. The CDR3 is 15 amino acids. The germline CDR1 and CDR2 sequences are DFQATT and SNEGSKA (reference sequence). With 3 bases clipped from V and 10 bases from J, the junction kept 11 bases outside the gene matches. This CDR3 reads CSARAPLAGGPEQFF. The CDR3 DNA is TGCAGTGCTAGGGCCCCGCTAGCGGGAGGACCGGAGCAGTTCTTC.

This clonotype occurred a few times. J is TRBJ2-1 and V is TRBV6-1, with D possibly TRBD1 on 5 matching bases. Germline-derived CDR1 and CDR2 are MNHNS and SASEGT. The CDR3 length is 14 residues. Between the trimmed V and J ends, which lost 7 bases and 8 bases, there was a span of 18 bases. The CDR3 sequence: CASKRQGNSDEQFF. In DNA form, the CDR3 reads TGTGCCAGCAAGAGGCAGGGTAACAGCGATGAGCAGTTCTTC.

This clonotype was counted only a few times. V gene TRBV20-1 combines with J gene TRBJ2-7, with 7 bases fitting TRBD2. CDR1 and CDR2 (germline): DFQATT, SNEGSKA (reference sequence). This CDR3 is built from 13 residues. The CDR3: CSTSALSSYEQYF. CDR3 sequence (DNA): TGCAGCACTAGCGCCCTCAGCTCCTACGAGCAGTACTTC.